This T cell receptor (beta chain) originates from a study of T cell responses to AZD1222 COVID-19 vaccine. Across the study: Whether given at about 4 or about 12 weeks, second doses were pooled.

Whole-study findings and limits: It was only a handful of AZD1222 recipients who were seropositive at baseline. Donors were largely white British and mainly female; clonal diversity was possibly underestimated.

Comments on this clone: Its antigen is currently unknown.

Generated by immunoSEQ multiplex PCR, the TCRdb table keeps only in-frame clones and is missing some. Here the sample spans around 140,000 clones, more than 85% being singletons. The germline V gene has CDR1 SGHTA and CDR2 FQGNSA. The junction had 11 bases not matched to a gene; V was cut back by 5 bases and J by 10 bases. CDR3 length equals 14 residues. The specimen comprised peripheral blood, sampled on day 0 of AZD1222 vaccination. The V and J genes are TRBV7-2 and TRBJ2-1; the match to TRBD2 covers 7 bases. This sequence originates from an adult in good health. The CDR3 DNA reads TGTGCCAGCAGCCCCTGGGCGGGAGCGGGGGAGCAGTTCTTC. Its translation is CASSPWAGAGEQFF.